This TCR beta chain was sequenced for a study of T cells after yellow fever vaccination. Per germline, CDR1 LGHNA and CDR2 YSLEER. Trimming took off 0 bases at V and 7 bases at J, with 12 bases between the two ends. The CDR3 spans 14 residues. TCRdb itself ran the 5' RACE reads through MiXCR, one entry per CDR3 protein. Of a few hundred thousand distinct CDR3 sequences listed, around 10% are singletons. Study-wide points: Post-booster reappearance was seen for most primary-vaccination clones (just over 95% CD4, 75% to 90% CD8). Bulk-population clonotypes that are abundant could appear as contaminants in FACS-sorted repertoires. Though weaker, the secondary response peaked faster, on day 5 versus 15. Shared CD4/CD8 clonotypes were a small share, likely from convergent recombination.

Of note for this clonotype: Its target is unknown.

The input for sequencing was PBMCs, taken on the day of the first yellow fever vaccination. The chain uses TRBV4-3 and TRBJ2-5; D remains unclear. This sequence originates from a man aged 18 to 30 who received the YFV17D yellow fever vaccine. The CDR3 protein is CASSQESSRRTQYF. CDR3 coding DNA: TGCGCCAGCAGCCAAGAGTCCTCAAGGAGGACCCAGTACTTC.